The clone carrying this T cell receptor beta chain showed up just a few times. What it recognizes is unknown. This sample was taken from a study of cytomegalovirus exposure and HLA in healthy donors. Notes on the study in general: Among the most significant clusters, several appeared linked to common viral pathogens in a later analysis. Solely CMV serostatus was available to characterize immune exposure. An ancestry cluster, one associated with Asian ancestry, reportedly showed fewer N-insertions than the 666-donor mean in a later analysis.

The V gene's germline CDR1 is LNHNV and CDR2 YYDKDF (reference sequence). Trimming left V 0 bases short and J 3 bases short, with 15 bases between. The CDR3 is 17 amino acids. A multiplex PCR was run with 60 Vbeta primers and 13 Jbeta primers. Sequencing was performed with immunoSEQ multiplex PCR; in TCRdb, only in-frame clones are kept and a portion is missing. The table has about 180,000 clones, 75% seen once. The source is a male donor in good health and CMV-seronegative. The sequenced material came from PBMCs. This rearrangement joins TRBV15 to TRBJ2-4; D possibly corresponds to TRBD2 (5 bases). The CDR3 DNA sequence: TGTGCCACCAGCAGAGAGGCCAGCGGAGTGGGCAAAAACATTCAGTACTTC. Translation gives CATSREASGVGKNIQYF.